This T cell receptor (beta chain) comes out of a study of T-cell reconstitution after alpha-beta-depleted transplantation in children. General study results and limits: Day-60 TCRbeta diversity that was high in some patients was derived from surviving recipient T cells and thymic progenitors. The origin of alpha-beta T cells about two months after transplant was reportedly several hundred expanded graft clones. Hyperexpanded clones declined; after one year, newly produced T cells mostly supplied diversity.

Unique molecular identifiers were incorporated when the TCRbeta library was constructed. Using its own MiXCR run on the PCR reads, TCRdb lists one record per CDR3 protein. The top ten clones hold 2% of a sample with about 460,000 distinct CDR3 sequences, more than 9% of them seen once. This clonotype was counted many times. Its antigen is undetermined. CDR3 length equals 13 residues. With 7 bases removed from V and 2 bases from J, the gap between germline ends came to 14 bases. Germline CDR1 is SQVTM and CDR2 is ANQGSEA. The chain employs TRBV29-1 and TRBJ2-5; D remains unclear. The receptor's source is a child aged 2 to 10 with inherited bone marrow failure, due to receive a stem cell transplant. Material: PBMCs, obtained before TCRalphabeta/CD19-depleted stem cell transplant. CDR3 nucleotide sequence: TGCAGCGCCTCTCGGATACTTCAAGAGACCCAGTACTTC. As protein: CSASRILQETQYF.